This record looks at one T cell receptor beta chain sequence and its context. This specimen belongs to a study of technical replicates of blood from a handful of donors. Only in-frame clones appear in the TCRdb table, and some are missing; sequencing was by immunoSEQ multiplex PCR. Found here are approximately 69,000 clones, about 96% of them singletons; the top ten hold 0.2% to 0.25%. Trimming took off 6 bases at V and 5 bases at J, with 13 bases between the two ends. Germline values: CDR1 MNHNY, CDR2 SVGAGI (reference sequence). The CDR3 is made up of 13 amino acids. This sequence originates from a human donor in good health. Sequencing used T cells isolated from PBMCs. The chain uses TRBV6-6 and TRBJ2-5; D might be TRBD2 (7 bases). CDR3 sequence: CASRRGGSETQYF. In DNA, the CDR3 is TGTGCCAGCAGAAGGGGGGGCTCGGAGACCCAGTACTTC.